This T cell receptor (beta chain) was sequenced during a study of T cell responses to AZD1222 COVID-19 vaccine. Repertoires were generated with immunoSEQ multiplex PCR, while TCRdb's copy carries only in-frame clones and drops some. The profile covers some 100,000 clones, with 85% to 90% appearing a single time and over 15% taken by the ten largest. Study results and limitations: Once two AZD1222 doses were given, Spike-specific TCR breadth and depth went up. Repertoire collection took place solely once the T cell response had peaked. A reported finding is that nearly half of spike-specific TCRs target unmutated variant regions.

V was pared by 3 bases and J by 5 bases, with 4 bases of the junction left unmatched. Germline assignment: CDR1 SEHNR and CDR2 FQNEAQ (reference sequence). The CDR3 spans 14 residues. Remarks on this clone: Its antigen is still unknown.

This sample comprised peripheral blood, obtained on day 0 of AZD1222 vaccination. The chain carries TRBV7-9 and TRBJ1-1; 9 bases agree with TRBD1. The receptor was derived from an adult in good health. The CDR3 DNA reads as TGTGCCAGCAGCTTGGACAGGGGAGATACTGAAGCTTTCTTT. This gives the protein CASSLDRGDTEAFF.